These 25 T cell receptor beta chains originate from one sample sequenced in a study of blood T cells in healthy people across ages. The second PCR ran about 6 to 11 cycles with a sample-barcoded 5' primer and J-beta primers. TCRdb reprocessed the 5' RACE reads via MiXCR and lists one record per CDR3 protein. This table holds approximately 1,000,000 distinct CDR3 sequences, around 43% found once. The sample taken for sequencing was blood. Receptors originate from a woman aged 60-70 years in good health.

As for this clonotype: The germline gene is not matched at one end of the junction; a read error may be the cause. The chain has TRBV20-1 and TRBJ2-3; D might be TRBD1 (7 bases). CDR1 and CDR2 (germline): DFQATT, SNEGSKA (reference sequence). The CDR3 length is 15 residues. In DNA, the CDR3 is TGCAGTGCCAGAGGCCAGGGGGGAGGCACAGATACGCAGTATTTT. Amino acids: CSARGQGGGTDTQYF.

The CDR3 sequence: CASRSGLAGPRQYF. The CDR3 DNA reads TGTGCCAGCAGATCGGGACTAGCGGGACCTCGGCAGTATTTT. The rearrangement uses TRBV28 and TRBJ2-3, with 13 bases aligning to TRBD2. This CDR3 is built from 14 residues. Germline trimming cut 6 bases from V and 11 bases from J; bases unmatched to any gene: 8. The germline V gene has CDR1 MDHEN and CDR2 SYDVKM.

This chain uses TRBV30 with TRBJ2-3; TRBD1 might be the D (5 bases). V lost 4 bases and J 6 bases, leaving 14 bases between the germline ends. In germline, CDR1 is GTSNPN, CDR2 SVGIG (reference sequence). CDR3 length: 13 residues. CDR3 DNA: TGTGCCTGGACAGGGCACCTTTTGGATACGCAGTATTTT. This codes for CAWTGHLLDTQYF.

CDR3 sequence reads: CSAPYPARSAYEQYF. The DNA of the CDR3 is TGCAGTGCTCCTTACCCAGCGAGGTCCGCCTACGAGCAGTACTTC. The chain combines TRBV20-1 with TRBJ2-7; D is uncertain. The germline V and J ends were trimmed by 5 bases and 2 bases, with 19 bases remaining between them. From germline, CDR1 is DFQATT and CDR2 SNEGSKA (reference sequence). The CDR3 runs to 15 residues.

The chain is built from TRBV12-3 or TRBV12-4 and TRBJ1-2, with D perhaps matching TRBD1 (6 bases). The CDR3 is made up of 15 amino acids. V dropped 2 bases and J dropped 4 bases, with 14 bases sitting between them. CDR3: CASSLNVRGLYGYTF. The CDR3 nucleotides are TGTGCCAGCAGTTTAAACGTCAGGGGTCTCTATGGCTACACCTTC.

The chain combines TRBV11-2 with TRBJ1-3, with a weak D call TRBD1 (5 bases). This CDR3 is built from 14 residues. V shed 5 bases and J shed 0 bases, with 8 bases lying between them. Germline-derived CDR1 and CDR2 are SGHAT and FQNNGV. CDR3 residues: CASSGDSSGNTIYF. Here the CDR3 DNA reads TGTGCCAGCAGCGGCGACAGCTCTGGAAACACCATATATTTT.

The rearrangement joins TRBV3-1 to TRBJ2-1; maybe TRBD1 (5 bases). CDR3 length: 16 residues. Germline CDR1 is LGHDT and CDR2 is YNNKEL (reference sequence). V lost 4 bases, J lost 8 bases, and 21 bases lay in between. Here the CDR3 reads CASSPTLGAALDEQFF. The CDR3 coding sequence is TGTGCCAGCAGCCCGACCTTAGGGGCCGCTCTTGATGAGCAGTTCTTC.

This rearrangement joins TRBV20-1 to TRBJ2-5; TRBD2 aligns across 9 bases. CDR3 size: 19 residues. Germline CDR1 DFQATT, CDR2 SNEGSKA (reference sequence). Trimming cost V 1 base and J 1 base; bases outside gene matches: 16. Here the CDR3 DNA reads TGCAGTGCTAGAGCCGATGGGGCTAGCGGGGTGAAACTCCAAGAGACCCAGTACTTC. It specifies CSARADGASGVKLQETQYF.

A single count supports this clonotype. The chain recombines TRBV11-3 with TRBJ2-2; D possibly corresponds to TRBD1 (5 bases). The V gene lost 3 bases and the J gene lost 3 bases, with 14 bases spanning the gap. The V gene's germline CDR1 is SGHNT and CDR2 YENEEA. CDR3 size: 16 residues. CDR3 DNA sequence: TGTGCCAGCAGCTTTGGGGCCCGAAGAGACACCGGGGAGCTGTTTTTT. It yields the protein CASSFGARRDTGELFF.

The chain links TRBV2 to TRBJ2-5; either TRBD1 or TRBD2 may fit D (5 bases each). Near its end, the DNA agrees better with TRBJ2-7, so the J call may be wrong. The CDR3 has 12 amino acids. Germline V gives CDR1 SNHLY, CDR2 FYNNEI. CDR3 sequence (DNA): TGTGCCAGCGCTGGGACGGTCGACGAGCAGTACTTC. Translated, it gives CASAGTVDEQYF.

This clonotype was counted only a few times. V gene TRBV9 combines with J gene TRBJ1-5, with D possibly TRBD1 on 6 matching bases. The V gene lost 4 bases and the J gene lost 1 base, with 12 bases spanning the gap. This CDR3 region has 15 residues. The germline V gene encodes CDR1 SGDLS and CDR2 YYNGEE. CDR3 in amino acids: CASSPQDSSNQPQHF. The CDR3 nucleotides read TGTGCCAGCAGCCCCCAGGACAGCAGCAATCAGCCCCAGCATTTT.

The chain joins TRBV25-1 to TRBJ2-1; TRBD1 might be the D (8 bases). The J call may be in error: the DNA end matches TRBJ2-7 better. The CDR3 length is 17 residues. CDR1 MGHDK and CDR2 SYGVNS come from the germline V gene. The CDR3 sequence: CASSEWGGTGSYNEQYF. The CDR3 DNA reads as TGTGCCAGCAGTGAATGGGGGGGGACAGGCTCCTACAATGAGCAGTACTTC.

The rearrangement joins TRBV20-1 to TRBJ1-1, with 8 bases matching TRBD1. V lost 5 bases to trimming and J lost 5 bases; unmatched junction nucleotides: 10. Germline CDR1 reads DFQATT; CDR2 reads SNEGSKA (reference sequence). The CDR3 totals 14 residues. CDR3 bases: TGCAGTGCTCTCGCACAGGGGGTAGAGACTGAAGCTTTCTTT. Amino acid sequence: CSALAQGVETEAFF.

The CDR3 loop reads CSVAPGTIYGYTF. The DNA of the CDR3 is TGCAGCGTCGCACCAGGGACCATTTATGGCTACACCTTC. The V call is TRBV29-1, the J call TRBJ1-2, with D perhaps matching TRBD1 (5 bases). This CDR3 is built from 13 residues. Germline V gene sequence: CDR1 SQVTM, CDR2 ANQGSEA. Trimming cost V 6 bases and J 5 bases, with 16 bases left between them.

The chain carries TRBV28 and TRBJ2-5; no firm D call. Germline values: CDR1 MDHEN, CDR2 SYDVKM. The CDR3 runs to 18 residues. V lost 3 bases to trimming and J lost 2 bases, with 22 bases between them. The CDR3 sequence: CASSFGLSTQLTQETQYF. CDR3 bases: TGTGCCAGCAGTTTCGGGTTGTCTACTCAATTAACTCAAGAGACCCAGTACTTC. Filled out from reference TRBV28 and TRBJ2-5, the complete variable domain reads DVKVTQSSRYLVKRTGEKVFLECVQDMDHENMFWYRQDPGLGLRLIYFSYDVKMKEKGDIPEGYSVSREKKERFSLILESASTNQTSMYLCASSFGLSTQLTQETQYFGPGTRLLVL.

The chain is built from TRBV2 and TRBJ2-7; TRBD2 is a possible D gene (5 bases). V was pared by 3 bases and J by 0 bases, with 15 bases between. Germline lookup yields CDR1 SNHLY and CDR2 FYNNEI. The CDR3 contains 16 residues. The CDR3 loop is CASSEFWTGSSYEQYF. The CDR3 DNA is TGTGCCAGCAGTGAGTTTTGGACGGGGAGCTCCTACGAGCAGTACTTC.

The J gene is TRBJ1-6, the V gene TRBV14; TRBD1 might be the D (5 bases). Germline V gene data show CDR1 as SGHDN and CDR2 as FVKESK. Trimming cost V 4 bases and J 7 bases, with 14 bases left between them. This CDR3 has 15 residues. The DNA of the CDR3 is TGTGCCAGCAGCCCTTCGGGGGGTCGCAATTCACCCCTCCACTTT. This translates into CASSPSGGRNSPLHF.

This clonotype was observed at least ten times. The CDR3 DNA reads as TGTGCCAGCAGGGATGCGGGACAGGAAAATCAGCCCCAGCATTTT. Translation gives CASRDAGQENQPQHF. This chain links TRBV6-6 with TRBJ1-5; 8 nucleotides match TRBD1. Germline V CDR1 and CDR2: MNHNY, SVGAGI (reference sequence). V was pared by 6 bases and J by 4 bases, with 8 bases of the junction left unmatched. The CDR3 has 15 residues.

V is TRBV29-1 and J is TRBJ1-2; tentatively, D is TRBD1 (6 bases). Germline CDR1 SQVTM, CDR2 ANQGSEA. CDR3 size: 15 residues. Between the trimmed V and J ends, which lost 1 base and 4 bases, there was a span of 16 bases. The CDR3 region is CSVEGRGARGYGYTF. The CDR3 nucleotides are TGCAGCGTTGAAGGAAGGGGGGCTAGAGGCTATGGCTACACCTTC.

The rearrangement uses TRBV28 and TRBJ2-5; TRBD1 or TRBD2 may be the D gene (5 bases each). From germline, CDR1 is MDHEN and CDR2 SYDVKM. CDR3 length: 15 residues. V dropped 3 bases and J dropped 5 bases, with 16 bases sitting between them. The CDR3 protein is CASSFPYPEGETQYF. In nucleotides, the CDR3 is TGTGCCAGCAGTTTCCCCTATCCCGAGGGGGAGACCCAGTACTTC.

The table lists this clonotype with a few counts. The CDR3 protein is CASSLDLLGLASNEQYF. In DNA, the CDR3 is TGCGCCAGCAGCTTGGATTTACTCGGACTAGCCAGCAACGAGCAGTACTTC. This chain uses TRBV5-1 with TRBJ2-7, with 8 bases fitting TRBD2. V lost 0 bases, J lost 5 bases, and 13 bases stayed unmatched. The CDR3 is 17 residues long. Per the germline V gene, CDR1 is SGHRS and CDR2 is YFSETQ.

The chain combines TRBV3-1 with TRBJ2-3; 7 nucleotides align to TRBD1. This CDR3 is built from 16 residues. The germline V gene has CDR1 LGHDT and CDR2 YNNKEL (reference sequence). V shed 4 bases, J shed 2 bases, and the junction held 9 bases outside the gene matches. CDR3 sequence reads: CASSLSTGEFTDTQYF. Written as DNA, the CDR3 is TGTGCCAGCAGCCTAAGTACAGGGGAGTTCACAGATACGCAGTATTTT.

The CDR3, as DNA: TGTGCCAGCAGCTTAGCTGACGTTCGGGGGGAGTTAAACTATGGCTACACCTTC. Translation gives CASSLADVRGELNYGYTF. The genes are TRBV7-2 and TRBJ1-2; D possibly corresponds to TRBD1 (5 bases). Trimming pared 0 bases from V and 2 bases from J, leaving 19 bases between. The germline gives CDR1 SGHTA, CDR2 FQGNSA. The CDR3 length is 18 residues.

In DNA form, the CDR3 reads TGTGCCAGCAGTCGGCGGGCAGCCGAACCTACGCAGTATTTT. This encodes CASSRRAAEPTQYF. The chain uses TRBV12-3 or TRBV12-4 and TRBJ2-3, with a possible D match to TRBD2 (5 bases). This CDR3 has 14 amino acids. Between the trimmed V and J ends, which lost 5 bases and 8 bases, there was a span of 17 bases.

This clonotype was seen only once. One junction end does not reproduce the germline sequence, and a read error may be involved. The V gene is TRBV6-1, the J gene TRBJ1-5; D may be TRBD1 (5 bases). The CDR3 contains 13 residues. CDR1 and CDR2 (germline): MNHNS, SASEGT. This CDR3 reads CARSERDLQPQHF. The CDR3 DNA reads TGTGCCCGCAGTGAAAGGGACTTACAGCCCCAGCATTTT.